This is a list of T cell receptor beta chains from one sample in a study of human CD8 memory T cell subsets. TCRdb re-called the 5' RACE reads and shows each CDR3 protein once, DNA omitted. The table lists more than 6,000 distinct CDR3 sequences. Source material: CD8+ T cells from PBMCs. Receptors originate from a human donor in good health. Both conserved end residues are part of each CDR3. Size is stated for part of the rows, as once, few or many counts, or as a class when the clone is expanded.

j_gene,abundance,v_gene,CDR3aa
TRBJ2-3,.,TRBV10-3,CAILRPPDTQYF
TRBJ2-5,.,TRBV5-6,CASSLWGSGMETQYF
TRBJ1-2,.,TRBV29-1,CSVVGIYGYTF
TRBJ2-5,.,TRBV7-8,CASSLDGGLETQYF
TRBJ2-7,.,TRBV5-1,CASSLGSRQYYEQYF
TRBJ1-2,.,TRBV19,CASSPRQGLSYGYTF
TRBJ2-7,.,TRBV5-6,CASSLQVRSYEQYF
TRBJ2-2,.,TRBV6-6,CASSYSGGSTGELFF
TRBJ2-3,.,TRBV7-3,CASSPTGLDTDTQYF
TRBJ2-7,medium-sized,TRBV7-9,CASADRGSEQYF
TRBJ2-3,.,TRBV7-6,CASSLDPDEQEDTQYF
TRBJ2-7,.,TRBV27,CASAGTNYYEQYF
TRBJ1-1,.,TRBV7-9,CASSWRLMNTEAFF
TRBJ2-7,medium-sized,TRBV29-1,CSVTGGSTYEQYF
TRBJ2-5,.,TRBV11-2,CASSLDPSRGENQETQYF
TRBJ1-2,.,TRBV7-8,CASSLGGRLYGYTF
TRBJ2-7,medium-sized,TRBV29-1,CSVEGGQASSYEQYF
TRBJ1-1,.,TRBV11-3,CASSPGTGGAGPNTEAFF
TRBJ1-1,medium-sized,TRBV5-4,CASGKGALYTEAFF
TRBJ2-3,.,TRBV19,CASSPTPGDTQYF
TRBJ2-1,.,TRBV6-6,CAIRDGYNEQFF
TRBJ2-7,.,TRBV27,CASSTGTSYEQYF
TRBJ1-1,.,TRBV15,CATSSLSPKAFF
TRBJ2-7,.,TRBV5-4,CASSLGRGATYEQYF
TRBJ2-7,.,TRBV12-3/TRBV12-4,CASSRTGEYEQYF
TRBJ2-4,.,TRBV12-5,CASGPPPRRSAIDIQYF
TRBJ2-7,.,TRBV5-1,CASSSGRGYEQYF
TRBJ1-1,.,TRBV4-3,CASSQDQGPTEAFF
TRBJ2-3,.,TRBV24-1,CATSALQNPYTDTQYF
TRBJ2-1,medium-sized,TRBV7-9,CASSLRGNEQFF
TRBJ2-2,.,TRBV28,CASSPLVDSNTGELFF
TRBJ1-1,.,TRBV28,CASRLQGRNTEAFF
TRBJ2-1,.,TRBV11-2,CASSLGVGGPNEQFF
TRBJ2-7,medium-sized,TRBV4-1,CASSQDNEQYF